This TCR beta chain originates from a study of blood T cell repertoires in COVID-19. About the study: Both acute and convalescent COVID-19 samples were obtained from the United States, Italy and Spain. PBMCs, B-cell-depleted T cells, or T cells were the source of the cDNA or gDNA that made up the material.

Per the study methods: For nucleated cells, counts were estimated from reference gene primer amplification. TCRdb's copy holds only in-frame clones and misses some; the assay was immunoSEQ multiplex PCR. The V and J calls and the clone size are those of that table, but D and trimming were determined from the DNA. The table lists just under 95,000 clones, less than 85% of them singletons. With 8 bases removed from V and 4 bases from J, the gap between germline ends came to 9 bases. The germline V gene has CDR1 MNHEY and CDR2 SVGAGI. This CDR3 has 11 amino acids. V is TRBV6-5 and J is TRBJ2-7; the D gene is possibly TRBD2 (6 bases). The sequence was obtained from a man aged 45-65 years who had recovered from COVID-19. Sequenced: peripheral blood. Here the CDR3 reads CASGREYEQYF. The CDR3 nucleotides read TGTGCCAGCGGGCGGGAATACGAGCAGTACTTC.